The source of this T cell receptor (beta chain) is a study of blood T cells in healthy people across ages. General study results and limits: Unsorted PBMC input precluded a conclusive naive versus antigen-experienced comparison. The long-lived group displayed more naive CD4+ cells, plus higher diversity, than the aged donors did.

As regards this clonotype: Antigen unknown.

V trimming: 3 bases; J trimming: 7 bases; junction bases outside the gene matches: 27. CDR1 is ENHRY and CDR2 is SYGVKD in the germline V gene. The CDR3 covers 21 residues. The study drew donors from healthy Caucasian individuals in Russia aged roughly 6 to 90. Alongside a J-beta primer mix, a sample-barcoded 5' primer served in a second PCR lasting roughly 6 to 11 cycles. TCRdb passed the 5' RACE reads through MiXCR, listing each CDR3 protein once. The sample has about 1.5 million distinct CDR3 sequences, 42% seen once. This TCR came from a young woman in good health. The chain recombines TRBV10-3 with TRBJ2-1, with 7 bases lining up with TRBD1. The material sequenced was blood. This chain's CDR3 is CAISDPVPLYRGRRTENEQFF. For the CDR3, the DNA is TGTGCCATCAGTGACCCCGTACCACTCTACAGGGGAAGACGGACGGAGAATGAGCAGTTCTTC.